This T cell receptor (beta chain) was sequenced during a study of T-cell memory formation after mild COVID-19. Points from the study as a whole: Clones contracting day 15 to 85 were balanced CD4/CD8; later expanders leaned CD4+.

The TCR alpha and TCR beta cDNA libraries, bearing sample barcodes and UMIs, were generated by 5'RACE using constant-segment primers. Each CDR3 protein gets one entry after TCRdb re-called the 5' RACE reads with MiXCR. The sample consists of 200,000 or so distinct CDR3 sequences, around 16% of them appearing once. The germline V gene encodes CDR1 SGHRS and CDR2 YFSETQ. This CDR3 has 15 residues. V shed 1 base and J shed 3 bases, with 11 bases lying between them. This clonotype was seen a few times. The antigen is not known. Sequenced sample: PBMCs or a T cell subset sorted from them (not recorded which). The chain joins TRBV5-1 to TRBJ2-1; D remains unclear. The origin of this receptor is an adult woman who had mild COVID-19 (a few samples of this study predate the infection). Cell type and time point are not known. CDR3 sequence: CASSLLSRSYNEQFF. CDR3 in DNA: TGCGCCAGCAGCTTGTTGTCTCGCAGCTACAATGAGCAGTTCTTC.